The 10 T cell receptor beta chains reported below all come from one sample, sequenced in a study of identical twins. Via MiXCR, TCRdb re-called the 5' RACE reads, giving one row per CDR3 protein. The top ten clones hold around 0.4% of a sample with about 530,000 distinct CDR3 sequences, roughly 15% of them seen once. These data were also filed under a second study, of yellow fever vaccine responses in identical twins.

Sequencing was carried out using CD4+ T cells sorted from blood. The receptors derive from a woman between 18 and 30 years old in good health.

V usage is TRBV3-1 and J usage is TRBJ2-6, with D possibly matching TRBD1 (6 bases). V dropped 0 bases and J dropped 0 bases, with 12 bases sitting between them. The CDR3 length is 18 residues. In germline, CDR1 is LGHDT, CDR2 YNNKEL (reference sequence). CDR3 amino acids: CASSQDRGPFSGANVLTF. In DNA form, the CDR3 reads TGTGCCAGCAGCCAAGACAGGGGTCCCTTCTCTGGGGCCAACGTCCTGACTTTC. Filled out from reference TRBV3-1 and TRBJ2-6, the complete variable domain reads DTAVSQTPKYLVTQMGNDKSIKCEQNLGHDTMYWYKQDSKKFLKIMFSYNNKELIINETVPNRFSPKSPDKAHLNLHINSLELGDSAVYFCASSQDRGPFSGANVLTFGAGSRLTVL.

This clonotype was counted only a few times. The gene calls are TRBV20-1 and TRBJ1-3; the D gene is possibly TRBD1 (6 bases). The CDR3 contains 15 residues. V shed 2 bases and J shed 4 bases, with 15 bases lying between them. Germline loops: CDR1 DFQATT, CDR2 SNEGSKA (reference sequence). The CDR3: CSARNMGGQGNTIYF. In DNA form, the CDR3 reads TGCAGTGCTAGAAACATGGGGGGGCAAGGAAACACCATATATTTT.

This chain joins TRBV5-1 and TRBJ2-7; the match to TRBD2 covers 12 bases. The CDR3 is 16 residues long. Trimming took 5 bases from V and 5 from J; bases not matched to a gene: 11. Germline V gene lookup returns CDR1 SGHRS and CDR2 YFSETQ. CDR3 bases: TGCGCCAGCAGAGAAGGACTAGCGGGGACGAGGAACGAGCAGTACTTC. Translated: CASREGLAGTRNEQYF.

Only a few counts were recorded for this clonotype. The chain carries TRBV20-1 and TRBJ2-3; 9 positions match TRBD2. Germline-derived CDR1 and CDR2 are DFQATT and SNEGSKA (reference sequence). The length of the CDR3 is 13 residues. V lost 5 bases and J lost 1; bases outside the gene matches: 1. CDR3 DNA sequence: TGCAGTGCTTCTAGCGGGGGCACAGATACGCAGTATTTT. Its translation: CSASSGGTDTQYF.

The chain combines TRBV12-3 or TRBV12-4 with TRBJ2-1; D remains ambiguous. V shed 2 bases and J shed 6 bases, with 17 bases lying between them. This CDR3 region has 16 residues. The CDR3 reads CASSLSPVGIGNEQFF. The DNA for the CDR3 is TGTGCCAGCAGTTTAAGCCCGGTAGGGATTGGCAATGAGCAGTTCTTC.

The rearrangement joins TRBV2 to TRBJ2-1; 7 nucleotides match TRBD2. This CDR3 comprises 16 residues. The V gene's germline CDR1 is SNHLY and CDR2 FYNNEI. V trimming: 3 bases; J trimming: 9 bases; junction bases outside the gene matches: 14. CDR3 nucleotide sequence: TGTGCCAGCAGTGACCAGCGGGAACTTTTCGGAGTTGAGCAGTTCTTC. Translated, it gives CASSDQRELFGVEQFF.

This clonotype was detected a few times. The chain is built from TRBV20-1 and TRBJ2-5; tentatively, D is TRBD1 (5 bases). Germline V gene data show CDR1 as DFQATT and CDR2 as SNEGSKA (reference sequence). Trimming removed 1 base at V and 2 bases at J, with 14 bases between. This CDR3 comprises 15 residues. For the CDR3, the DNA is TGCAGTGCTAGAGGCCAGGGAAGGGGTCAAGAGACCCAGTACTTC. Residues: CSARGQGRGQETQYF.

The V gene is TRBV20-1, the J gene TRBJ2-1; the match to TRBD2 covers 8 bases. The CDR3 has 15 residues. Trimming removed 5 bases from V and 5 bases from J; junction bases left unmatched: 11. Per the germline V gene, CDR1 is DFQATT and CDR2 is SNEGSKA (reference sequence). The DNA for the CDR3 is TGCAGTGCTTCTTCTCGGGGGGGACCTAACAATGAGCAGTTCTTC. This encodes CSASSRGGPNNEQFF.

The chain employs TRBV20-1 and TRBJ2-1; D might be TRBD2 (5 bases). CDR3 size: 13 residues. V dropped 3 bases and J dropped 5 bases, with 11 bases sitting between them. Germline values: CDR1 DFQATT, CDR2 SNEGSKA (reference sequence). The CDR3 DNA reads TGCAGTGCTAGTAGGACTCGCAACAATGAGCAGTTCTTC. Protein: CSASRTRNNEQFF.

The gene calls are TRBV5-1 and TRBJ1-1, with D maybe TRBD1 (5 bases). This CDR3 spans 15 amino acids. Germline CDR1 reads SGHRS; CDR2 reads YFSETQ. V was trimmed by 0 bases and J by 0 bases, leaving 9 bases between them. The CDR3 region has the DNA TGCGCCAGCAGCTTGGCTTCAGGGCTGAACACTGAAGCTTTCTTT. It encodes CASSLASGLNTEAFF. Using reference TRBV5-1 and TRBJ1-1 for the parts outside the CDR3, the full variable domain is KAGVTQTPRYLIKTRGQQVTLSCSPISGHRSVSWYQQTPGQGLQFLFEYFSETQRNKGNFPGRFSGRQFSNSRSEMNVSTLELGDSALYLCASSLASGLNTEAFFGQGTRLTVV.